Here is one T cell receptor beta chain with its context. The sample holds one count of this clone. The antigen this receptor binds is unknown. Per-base qualities were not stored, and no clone one base away is much larger. The data derive from a study of blood T cell repertoires in COVID-19 (dated by TCRdb to the early 2020s). Notes on the research overall: Samples covering the acute and convalescent phases of COVID-19 were provided by collaborators in the United States, Italy and Spain. The prospective study material was composed of cDNA or gDNA derived from T cells, B-cell-depleted T cells, or PBMCs. Subjects who had been exposed to COVID-19, were actively infected with it, or had recovered from it provided the deeply sampled blood TCRbeta repertoires that made up the dataset. The repertoires were released in a freely available public database intended as a resource for research on the immune response to SARS-CoV-2. The samples were drawn from the first 160 participants of the ongoing ImmuneRACE study and from 1,254 subjects provided by 6 global collaborators. Sample metadata almost always included a de-identified subject ID, COVID-19 status, age in years and sex. Where HLA class I and class II types were available, the types were taken from metadata supplied by the sample provider, not from assay-based typing.

Each collaborating institution followed its own protocols to collect whole blood in K2EDTA tubes. For TCRbeta analysis, collaborators shipped samples in one of three forms: frozen whole blood, isolated PBMCs, or DNA extracted from either of those sample types. What the research found in general, with its limitations: Clinical and demographic metadata were provided uncurated, with the amount varying by source and participant.

TCRbeta CDR3 regions were amplified from genomic DNA by means of the immunoSEQ Assay, a bias-controlled multiplex PCR. Concerning the study's data processing: The number of nucleated cells in each sample was estimated by amplification of reference gene primers within the assay. Sequence reads were collapsed and filtered to measure the absolute abundance of every unique TCRbeta CDR3 rearrangement. For each sample, productive Simpson clonality was calculated by taking the square root of Simpson's diversity index across productive rearrangements. TCRdb re-hosts the immuneACCESS table, in-frame sequences only. Its copies lack some clones; in the studies checked, an unresolved V gene accounts for under half of them, and the cause for the rest is not known. That table supplies the V and J calls and clone size; D and trimming were determined from the DNA. The sample data list over 90,000 clones, and approximately 84% of these were observed just once. The ten largest clones add up to around 11% of the sample.

The receptor was derived from a human donor in a cohort sampled during active COVID-19. Specimen: peripheral blood.

The CDR3 loop reads CATSDLQGVIWVYEQYF. The DNA sequence reads TGTGCCACCAGTGATTTGCAAGGGGTCATATGGGTCTACGAGCAGTACTTC. Recombination linked TRBV24-1 to TRBJ2-7, with a tentative D gene TRBD1 over 5 matching bases. V drops 0 bases and J drops 3 bases, leaving 17 bases in between. CDR1 and CDR2, per the germline V gene, are KGHDR and SFDVKD. The CDR3 numbers 17 residues from cysteine through phenylalanine. Of all the DNA, just the CDR3 is kept, 51 bases in frame from base 1.